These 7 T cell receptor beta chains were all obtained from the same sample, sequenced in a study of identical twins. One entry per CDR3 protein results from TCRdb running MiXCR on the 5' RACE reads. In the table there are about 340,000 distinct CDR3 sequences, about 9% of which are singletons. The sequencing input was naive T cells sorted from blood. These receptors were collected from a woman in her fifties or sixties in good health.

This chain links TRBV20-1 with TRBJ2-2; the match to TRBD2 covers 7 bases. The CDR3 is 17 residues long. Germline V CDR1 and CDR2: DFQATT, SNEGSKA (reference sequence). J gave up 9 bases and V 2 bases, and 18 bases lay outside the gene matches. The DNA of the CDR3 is TGCAGTGCTAGAAAGGATATGGCGGGAGTATCCCCCCGGGAGCTGTTTTTT. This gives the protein CSARKDMAGVSPRELFF.

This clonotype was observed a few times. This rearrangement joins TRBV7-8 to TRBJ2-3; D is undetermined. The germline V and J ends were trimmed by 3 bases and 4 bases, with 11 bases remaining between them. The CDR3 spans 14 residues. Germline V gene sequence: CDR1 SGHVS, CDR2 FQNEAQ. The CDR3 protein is CASSFILLPDTQYF. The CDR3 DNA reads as TGTGCCAGCAGCTTTATCCTGCTCCCAGATACGCAGTATTTT.

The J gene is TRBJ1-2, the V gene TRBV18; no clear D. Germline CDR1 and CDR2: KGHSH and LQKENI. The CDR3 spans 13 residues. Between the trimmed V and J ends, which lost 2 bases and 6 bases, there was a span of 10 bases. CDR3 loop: CASSPIWENGYTF. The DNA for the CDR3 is TGTGCCAGCTCACCAATTTGGGAGAATGGCTACACCTTC.

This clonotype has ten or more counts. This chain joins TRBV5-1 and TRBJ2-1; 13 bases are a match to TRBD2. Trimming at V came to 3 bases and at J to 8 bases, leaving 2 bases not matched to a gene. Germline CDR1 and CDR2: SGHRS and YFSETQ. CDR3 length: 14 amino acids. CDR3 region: CASSWTSGSDEQFF. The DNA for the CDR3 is TGCGCCAGCAGCTGGACTAGCGGGAGCGATGAGCAGTTCTTC. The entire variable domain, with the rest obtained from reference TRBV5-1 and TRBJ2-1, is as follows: KAGVTQTPRYLIKTRGQQVTLSCSPISGHRSVSWYQQTPGQGLQFLFEYFSETQRNKGNFPGRFSGRQFSNSRSEMNVSTLELGDSALYLCASSWTSGSDEQFFGPGTRLTVL.

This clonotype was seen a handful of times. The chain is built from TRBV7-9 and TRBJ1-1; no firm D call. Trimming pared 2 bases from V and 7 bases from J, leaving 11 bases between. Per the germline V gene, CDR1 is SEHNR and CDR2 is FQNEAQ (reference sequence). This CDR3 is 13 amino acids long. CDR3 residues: CASSLPGKGEAFF. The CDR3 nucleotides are TGTGCCAGCAGCTTACCCGGGAAGGGTGAAGCTTTCTTT.

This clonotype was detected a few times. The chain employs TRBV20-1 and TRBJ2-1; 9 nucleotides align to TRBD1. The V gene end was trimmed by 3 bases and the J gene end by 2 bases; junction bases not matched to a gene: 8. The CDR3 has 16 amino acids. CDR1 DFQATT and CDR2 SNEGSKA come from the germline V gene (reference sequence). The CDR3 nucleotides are TGCAGTGCTAGCGGGGCGGGACAGGGACCCTACAATGAGCAGTTCTTC. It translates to CSASGAGQGPYNEQFF.

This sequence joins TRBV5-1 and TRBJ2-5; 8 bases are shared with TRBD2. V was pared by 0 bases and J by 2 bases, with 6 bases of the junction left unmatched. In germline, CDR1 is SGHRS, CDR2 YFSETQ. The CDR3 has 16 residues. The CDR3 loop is CASSLVAGLIQETQYF. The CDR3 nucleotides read TGCGCCAGCAGCTTGGTAGCGGGACTCATTCAAGAGACCCAGTACTTC.